The T cell receptor beta chain described here comes from a study of blood T cell repertoires in COVID-19. Study summary: The study drew acute and convalescent COVID-19 samples from the United States, Italy and Spain. The cDNA or gDNA used as material had been derived from T cells, B-cell-depleted T cells, or PBMCs.

Those enrolled in Seattle joined during active infection and were followed longitudinally afterward. The ends lost 5 bases at V and 7 bases at J; junction bases unmatched: 5. The CDR3 length is 15 residues. The V gene's germline CDR1 is SGHVS and CDR2 FNYEAQ. Data came from immunoSEQ multiplex PCR; TCRdb stores just in-frame clones and leaves some out. The table lists 300,000 to 400,000 clones, approximately 90% of them singletons. This receptor was taken from a woman aged 25-40 years with COVID-19, enrolled during active disease. The source material was peripheral blood. V usage is TRBV7-6 and J usage is TRBJ1-4; 12 bases align to TRBD1. Written as DNA, the CDR3 is TGTGCCAGCAGCCCAGGGACAGGGGGCGTTGAAAAACTGTTTTTT. Translation gives CASSPGTGGVEKLFF.